Below, 13 T cell receptor beta chains from the same sample are listed, as sequenced in a study of CD8+ T cells in alopecia areata. Cells from pooled cutaneous lymph nodes were sorted by CD4, CD8alpha, NKG2D, NKG2ACE and other markers. Extracted RNA was reverse transcribed, and the resulting cDNA served as sequencing template. Sequencing used immunoSEQ multiplex PCR; TCRdb keeps in-frame clones, though not all of them. Sampling found approximately 280,000 clones, none seen once. What was sequenced was CD4+ T cells sorted from a lymph node. The receptors were sampled from a C3H/HeJ mouse with alopecia areata. Strain haplotype (MHC): H2-k.

About this clone itself: Any gene name here is a mouse gene name. The CDR3 is cut off 4 residues early in the read; its end comes from the germline J gene. V and J are TRBV5 and TRBJ2-1; TRBD2 matches 8 bases. The CDR3 is made up of 15 amino acids. Germline CDR1 LGHNA, CDR2 YNLKQL (reference sequence). Unmatched junction bases numbered 5, after V lost 4 bases and J lost 3 bases. The part of the CDR3 DNA that was read is TGTGCCAGCAGCCTTGCCACTGGGGGCTATGCT. As protein: CASSLATGGYA. The CDR3 reads in full as CASSLATGGYAEQFF.

This clone was detected only a few times. Genes here carry mouse names. The read falls 4 residues short of the CDR3 end, and the missing part is taken from the germline J gene. This chain uses TRBV13-3 with TRBJ2-2; TRBD1 matches 8 bases. The CDR3 is 15 amino acids. Trimming removed 5 bases from V and 2 bases from J; junction bases left unmatched: 5. CDR1 is NNHDY, CDR2 SYVADS, per germline. The CDR3 DNA, read in part, is TGTGCCAGCAGGATCCGGGACAGGAACACCGGG. This translates into CASRIRDRNTG. The whole CDR3 sequence reads CASRIRDRNTGQLYF. The variable domain in full, with the rest retrieved from reference TRBV13-3 and TRBJ2-2, is EAAVTQSPRSKVAVTGGKVTLSCHQTNNHDYMYWYRQDTGHGLRLIHYSYVADSTEKGDIPDGYKASRPSQENFSLILELASLSQTAVYFCASRIRDRNTGQLYFGEGSKLTVL.

A few counts support this clone. Gene and germline names: mouse. The read ends 4 residues shy of where the CDR3 ends; the end is completed using the germline J gene. The V gene is TRBV13-3, the J gene TRBJ2-5; TRBD1 matches at 7 bases. This CDR3 has 13 amino acids. CDR1 and CDR2 (germline): NNHDY, SYVADS. The CDR3 bases that were read are TGTGCCAGCAGTGAACAGGGGAGGGAC. Translated, it gives CASSEQGRD. The whole CDR3 sequence is CASSEQGRDTQYF.

This clone was detected only a few times. Any gene name here is a mouse gene name. The CDR3 end falls 4 residues outside the read, so it is completed with the germline J gene. The chain links TRBV1 to TRBJ2-1, with 7 bases fitting TRBD1. This CDR3 has 16 residues. Trimming at V came to 4 bases and at J to 0 bases, leaving 6 bases not matched to a gene. Germline V lookup: CDR1 NSQYPW, CDR2 LRSPGD (reference sequence). CDR3 sequence reads: CTCSGGQKHNYAEQFF. The sequenced part of the CDR3 DNA is TGCACCTGCAGTGGGGGACAGAAACATAACTATGCT.

Points on this clone: Gene and germline names: mouse. The DNA ends 4 residues before the CDR3 does, and the rest of the CDR3 is filled in from the germline J gene. The chain is built from TRBV19 and TRBJ1-2; 12 bases are shared with TRBD1. V was clipped by 3 bases and J by 4 bases; unmatched bases: 4. The germline gives CDR1 FNHDT, CDR2 SITEND (reference sequence). The CDR3 runs 15 residues. The CDR3 loop reads CASSKGTGGSSDYTF. Partial CDR3 DNA: TGTGCCAGCAGTAAGGGGACAGGGGGCAGCTCC.

In the case of this clone: Gene names are mouse gene names. The read stops 4 residues short of the end of the CDR3; the missing end is completed from the germline J gene. J is TRBJ2-7 and V is TRBV19; 9 bases match TRBD1. Germline loops: CDR1 FNHDT, CDR2 SITEND (reference sequence). The trim removed 5 bases at V and 0 bases at J, leaving 6 bases unmatched. The CDR3 has 15 residues. Partial CDR3 DNA: TGTGCCAGCAGGCCCGGGACAGGGAGCTCCTAT. It is translated as CASRPGTGSSY. The whole CDR3 protein reads CASRPGTGSSYEQYF.

Worth noting for this clone: Gene names follow the mouse nomenclature. The CDR3 end is not reached by the read, which stops 4 residues before it; the germline J gene fills it in. The sample has other DNA sequences that encode this CDR3 too. The V and J genes are TRBV13-1 and TRBJ2-2, with 7 bases identical to TRBD2. V shed 0 bases and J 6 bases; nucleotides not matched to a gene: 2. The length of the CDR3 is 14 residues. The germline CDR1 and CDR2 sequences are NSHNY and SYGAGN. The CDR3: CASSDAGGPGQLYF. The sequenced part of the CDR3 DNA is TGTGCCAGCAGTGATGCTGGGGGTCCCGGG.

As regards this clone: Gene names denote mouse genes. The CDR3 goes on 4 residues after the read ends, and that part is filled in from the germline J gene. This sample also contains other DNA sequences that code for the same CDR3. The J gene is TRBJ2-7, the V gene TRBV31, with D possibly matching TRBD2 (6 bases). CDR1 is GKSSPN and CDR2 is SITVG in the germline V gene. The CDR3 consists of 14 residues. Partial CDR3 DNA: TGTGCCTGGAGCCCCCCCCCGACTGGATAT. Protein sequence: CAWSPPPTGY. The complete CDR3 reads CAWSPPPTGYEQYF.

This clone has more than one count but fewer than ten. The genes and germline here are from mouse. The observed sequence ends 4 residues before the CDR3 terminus, with the missing tail filled in from the germline J gene. The same CDR3 can be traced to other DNA sequences in this sample. This rearrangement joins TRBV1 to TRBJ1-2; tentative D call: TRBD1 (5 bases). Germline V lookup: CDR1 NSQYPW, CDR2 LRSPGD (reference sequence). Trimming cost V 0 bases and J 4 bases, with 9 bases left between them. This CDR3 contains 14 residues. The sequenced part of the CDR3 DNA is TGCACCTGCAGTGCAGACAGGGAAGGCTCC. Encoded protein: CTCSADREGS. The whole CDR3 reads CTCSADREGSDYTF. The full variable domain, rest sourced from reference TRBV1 and TRBJ1-2, is VTLLEQNPRWRLVPRGQAVNLRCILKNSQYPWMSWYQQDLQKQLQWLFTLRSPGDKEVKSLPGADYLATRVTDTELRLQVANMSQGRTLYCTCSADREGSDYTFGSGTRLLVI.

About this clone itself: Any gene name here is a mouse gene name. The read ends 4 residues shy of where the CDR3 ends; the end is completed using the germline J gene. This chain links TRBV2 with TRBJ2-3, with 9 bases fitting TRBD1. This CDR3 region has 16 residues. Germline loops: CDR1 LGHNA, CDR2 YSYQKL. The J segment lost 0 bases and the V segment lost 4 bases, leaving 5 bases of the junction unmatched. CDR3 loop: CASSPGTGSSAETLYF. The DNA read from the CDR3 is TGTGCCAGCAGCCCAGGGACAGGGTCTAGTGCAGAA.

This clone showed up just a few times. Gene names and germline refer to mouse. The read halts 4 residues ahead of the CDR3 end, with the missing end drawn from the germline J gene. The V gene is TRBV31, the J gene TRBJ1-1; 7 positions match TRBD1. CDR3 length: 14 residues. CDR1 is GKSSPN, CDR2 SITVG, per germline. Trimming at V came to 0 bases and at J to 1 base, leaving 2 bases not matched to a gene. The DNA read from the CDR3 is TGTGCCTGGAGTCTAGGGGACAGAAACACA. Protein product: CAWSLGDRNT. In full, the CDR3 is CAWSLGDRNTEVFF.

In its sample, this clone was seen a few times. Mouse gene names apply. The read halts 4 residues ahead of the CDR3 end, with the missing end drawn from the germline J gene. The rearrangement joins TRBV17 to TRBJ2-7; 12 nucleotides align to TRBD1. CDR1 and CDR2 (germline): MNHDT, YYDKIL. The CDR3 loop spans 14 amino acids. CDR3 DNA (partial): TGTGCTAGCAGTAGGGGACAGGGGGCGGAT. It translates to CASSRGQGAD. The whole CDR3 protein reads CASSRGQGADEQYF.

This clone has a count of ten or more. Gene and germline names: mouse. The sample contains more than one DNA sequence encoding this CDR3. The CDR3: CTCSAVGTANTGQLYF. The CDR3 DNA, read in part, is TGCACCTGCAGTGCAGTCGGGACAGCAAACACCGGG. The gene calls are TRBV1 and TRBJ2-2; 7 positions agree with TRBD1. The missing CDR3 end, 4 residues past where the read stops, is filled in from the germline J gene. The germline V gene has CDR1 NSQYPW and CDR2 LRSPGD (reference sequence). The CDR3 is 16 amino acids. V trimming: 1 base; J trimming: 0 bases; junction bases outside the gene matches: 2.